The 20 T cell receptor beta chains in this list originate from one sample, sequenced in a study of OX40 agonist ivuxolimab in advanced cancers. Libraries came from the immunoSEQ multiplex PCR assay. TCRdb provides this immuneACCESS table in a form limited to in-frame rearrangements. Some clones are lacking; in checked studies, under half of them reflect an unresolved V gene, and why the rest are absent is not known. This sample has fewer than 95,000 clones in its table, and about 88% of those were observed once. The top ten constitute approximately 7% of the sample. The sample consisted of CD4+ or CD8+ T cells sorted from blood, taken in a trial of the OX40 agonist ivuxolimab. The receptors were gathered from an adult with an advanced solid tumor such as melanoma, head and neck, liver or kidney cancer.

The chain joins TRBV5-5 to TRBJ2-7; D gene ambiguous. CDR3 length equals 11 residues. Germline CDR1 and CDR2: SGHKS and YYEKEE (reference sequence). Between the trimmed V and J ends, which lost 2 bases and 2 bases, there was a span of 2 bases. CDR3 nucleotides: TGTGCCAGCAGCTTTACCTACGAGCAGTACGTC. Protein sequence: CASSFTYEQYV.

This sequence joins TRBV30 and TRBJ2-7; maybe TRBD2 (5 bases). Germline lookup yields CDR1 GTSNPN and CDR2 SVGIG (reference sequence). The CDR3 spans 16 residues. V was clipped by 4 bases and J by 7 bases, with 26 bases between them. In nucleotides, the CDR3 is TGTGCCTGGACCCCAGGATCGGGCGGCCTCCCGGGAGAGCAGTACTTC. The encoded protein is CAWTPGSGGLPGEQYF.

The chain links TRBV6-4 to TRBJ2-1, with 8 bases lining up with TRBD2. After removal of 5 bases from V and 8 bases from J, the junction contained 11 bases not matched to a gene. The length of the CDR3 is 15 residues. CDR1 is MRHNA and CDR2 is SNTAGT in the germline V gene. The CDR3 DNA follows: TGTGCCAGCAGTCCAGTTAGCGGGAAGGGGGATGAGCAGTTCTTC. Protein sequence: CASSPVSGKGDEQFF.

The rearrangement uses TRBV11-2 and TRBJ2-3, with D unclear. V shed 0 bases and J shed 0 bases, with 4 bases lying between them. The germline V gene encodes CDR1 SGHAT and CDR2 FQNNGV. This CDR3 comprises 14 residues. The CDR3 region is CASSLEGSTDTQYF. CDR3 nucleotides: TGTGCCAGCAGCTTAGAGGGGAGCACAGATACGCAGTATTTT. The variable domain in full, with the rest retrieved from reference TRBV11-2 and TRBJ2-3, is EAGVAQSPRYKIIEKRQSVAFWCNPISGHATLYWYQQILGQGPKLLIQFQNNGVVDDSQLPKDRFSAERLKGVDSTLKIQPAKLEDSAVYLCASSLEGSTDTQYFGPGTRLTVL.

This chain links TRBV15 with TRBJ1-2; 7 bases match TRBD1. Germline V gene data show CDR1 as LNHNV and CDR2 as YYDKDF (reference sequence). V lost 5 bases to trimming and J lost 0 bases; unmatched junction nucleotides: 12. This CDR3 spans 17 amino acids. The CDR3 reads CATSEGVRGATNYGYTF. CDR3 DNA sequence: TGTGCCACCAGCGAGGGGGTCAGGGGGGCGACTAACTATGGCTACACCTTC.

Here the CDR3 reads CASSATGLSNQPQHF. The CDR3 nucleotides read TGTGCCAGCAGCGCAACAGGGCTTAGCAATCAGCCCCAGCATTTT. This chain connects TRBV7-6 to TRBJ1-5, with D possibly matching TRBD1 (6 bases). Trimming shortened V by 5 bases and J by 0 bases, and 11 bases separated the two germline ends. CDR3 size: 15 residues. Germline-derived CDR1 and CDR2 are SGHVS and FNYEAQ.

This clone was counted a few times. CDR3 amino acids: CASNFGGLGYNEQFF. DNA for the CDR3: TGTGCCAGCAATTTCGGGGGGCTCGGGTACAATGAGCAGTTCTTC. The genes are TRBV2 and TRBJ2-1; D is possibly TRBD2 (7 bases). Trimming removed 7 bases at V and 4 bases at J, with 17 bases between. The CDR3 is 15 residues long. In germline, CDR1 is SNHLY, CDR2 FYNNEI.

The chain employs TRBV2 and TRBJ2-7, with D hard to call. Germline CDR1 SNHLY, CDR2 FYNNEI. V was pared by 10 bases and J by 0 bases, with 7 bases between. This CDR3 comprises 11 residues. CDR3 nucleotide sequence: TGTGCCACCTCACTCTCCTACGAGCAGTACTTC. Translating gives CATSLSYEQYF.

The chain combines TRBV9 with TRBJ2-2; D is perhaps TRBD2 (5 bases). The germline V gene encodes CDR1 SGDLS and CDR2 YYNGEE. The CDR3 spans 16 residues. V shed 3 bases and J shed 3 bases, with 15 bases lying between them. For the CDR3, the DNA is TGTGCCAGCAGCGAATCCTCCACTAGGTACACCGGGGAGCTGTTTTTT. This sequence encodes CASSESSTRYTGELFF.

The J gene is TRBJ2-5, the V gene TRBV14; D gene uncertain. CDR1 SGHDN and CDR2 FVKESK come from the germline V gene. The ends were cut back, 1 base at V and 5 bases at J, with 5 bases in the middle. The CDR3 contains 12 residues. As DNA, the CDR3 is TGTGCCAGCAGCCAAGGGCTCGAGACCCAGTACTTC. Residues: CASSQGLETQYF.

V usage is TRBV30 and J usage is TRBJ2-7, with 8 bases matching TRBD1. The V gene's germline CDR1 is GTSNPN and CDR2 SVGIG (reference sequence). The CDR3 has 15 residues. The J segment lost 3 bases and the V segment lost 1 base, leaving 8 bases of the junction unmatched. The CDR3 sequence: CAWSGTGLFSYEQYF. CDR3 DNA sequence: TGTGCCTGGAGTGGGACAGGGTTGTTTAGCTACGAGCAGTACTTC.

The V gene is TRBV28, the J gene TRBJ2-7; the D gene could be TRBD1 or TRBD2 (5 bases each). CDR1 is MDHEN and CDR2 is SYDVKM in the germline V gene. This CDR3 contains 18 residues. The V gene lost 5 bases and the J gene lost 0 bases, with 23 bases spanning the gap. CDR3: CASSLTKTRDVDSYEQYF. The CDR3 DNA is TGTGCCAGCAGTCTCACTAAAACCCGGGACGTAGACTCCTACGAGCAGTACTTC.

This chain joins TRBV7-2 and TRBJ2-7; 11 bases are a match to TRBD2. There are 14 residues in the CDR3. CDR1 and CDR2 (germline): SGHTA, FQGNSA. V gave up 5 bases and J gave up 3 bases; unmatched junction bases: 3. The CDR3 nucleotides read TGTGCCAGCAGCACCACTAGCGGGAGCTACGAGCAGTACTTC. It encodes CASSTTSGSYEQYF.

The table lists this clone with a few counts. V is TRBV4-1 and J is TRBJ2-3; 7 positions match TRBD2. V dropped 4 bases and J dropped 2; count of bases not matched to a gene: 3. Per the germline V gene, CDR1 is MGHRA and CDR2 is YSYEKL. This CDR3 comprises 14 residues. CDR3 protein: CASSRLANTDTQYF. The CDR3, as DNA: TGCGCCAGCAGCCGACTAGCAAACACAGATACGCAGTATTTT.

This clone was counted a few times. This chain joins TRBV7-9 and TRBJ1-5; the D gene is possibly TRBD1 (5 bases). There are 14 residues in the CDR3. Germline V gene lookup returns CDR1 SEHNR and CDR2 FQNEAQ (reference sequence). The V gene lost 5 bases and the J gene lost 5 bases, with 13 bases spanning the gap. This chain's CDR3 is CASSREPGDQPQHF. In nucleotides, the CDR3 is TGTGCCAGCAGCCGAGAACCGGGGGATCAGCCCCAGCATTTT.

The chain carries TRBV7-8 and TRBJ1-1, with a possible D match to TRBD1 (5 bases). The CDR3 length is 15 residues. With 0 bases removed from V and 1 base from J, the gap between germline ends came to 9 bases. Germline CDR1 SGHVS, CDR2 FQNEAQ. This chain's CDR3 is CASSLARRGNTEAFF. CDR3 coding DNA: TGTGCCAGCAGCTTAGCGCGGAGGGGGAACACTGAAGCTTTCTTT.

CDR3 region: CASSVELAGGPREQFF. Written as DNA, the CDR3 is TGTGCCAGCAGCGTAGAACTAGCGGGAGGGCCCCGTGAGCAGTTCTTC. The V call is TRBV9, the J call TRBJ2-1; 13 nucleotides line up with TRBD2. Germline CDR1 is SGDLS and CDR2 is YYNGEE. The CDR3 loop spans 16 amino acids. V gave up 0 bases and J gave up 9 bases; unmatched junction bases: 6.

This CDR3 reads CASRSGSGSQFF. CDR3 in DNA: TGTGCCAGCAGGTCGGGTAGCGGATCCCAGTTCTTC. V usage is TRBV6-5 and J usage is TRBJ2-1; D is possibly TRBD2 (6 bases). The germline gives CDR1 MNHEY, CDR2 SVGAGI. This CDR3 region has 12 residues. The V gene lost 6 bases and the J gene lost 13 bases, with 16 bases spanning the gap.

The J gene is TRBJ2-2, the V gene TRBV28; D is unclear. CDR3 size: 15 residues. With 1 base removed from V and 1 base from J, the gap between germline ends came to 7 bases. The V gene's germline CDR1 is MDHEN and CDR2 SYDVKM. The CDR3 nucleotides are TGTGCCAGCAGTTTATTAGGGCGGAACACCGGGGAGCTGTTTTTT. It translates to CASSLLGRNTGELFF.

This clone was recorded a few times. The chain recombines TRBV30 with TRBJ2-3; D is perhaps TRBD2 (5 bases). The CDR3 is 10 residues long. Germline assignment: CDR1 GTSNPN and CDR2 SVGIG (reference sequence). Trimming took off 5 bases at V and 7 bases at J, with 7 bases between the two ends. CDR3 nucleotide sequence: TGTGCCTGGGGAGGTAATACGCAGTATTTT. Translating it yields CAWGGNTQYF.